This TCR beta chain was identified in a study of regulatory T cells in long-lasting Graves disease. Time point defined: newly diagnosed GD, antithyroid drugs for less than 3 months. There was RNA extracted from PBMCs, and the TCR library was made from it. Diagnosis followed American Thyroid Association guidelines for Graves' disease. With respect to this clonotype: A far larger clone differs by one base, so this is likely a read error.

For TCR beta, libraries came from iRepertoire HTBI primers and Arm-PCR of CDR3 regions. In the original workflow: The samples included 60 to 75 TRBV and more than 12 TRBJ segments. TCRdb passed the multiplex PCR reads through MiXCR, listing each CDR3 protein once. TCRdb, not the authors, supplied the V and J calls. This table has about 420,000 distinct CDR3 sequences, 15% to 20% appearing once. Trimming removed 3 bases from V and 7 bases from J; junction bases left unmatched: 13. There are 16 residues in the CDR3. The V gene's germline CDR1 is SQVTM and CDR2 ANQGSEA. The data were also submitted as part of a second study, on T cells in Graves' hyperthyroidism and ophthalmopathy.

The receptor was derived from a woman aged 18-35 years with Graves disease. The chain couples TRBV29-1 to TRBJ2-7; 12 nucleotides match TRBD2. The sequenced sample was peripheral blood mononuclear cells (PBMCs), obtained at new diagnosis, from a patient treated with antithyroid drugs. CDR3 DNA sequence: TGCAGCGTTGACCCCTCTAGCGGGAGGGGGTCGGATGAGCAGTACTTC. Encoded protein: CSVDPSSGRGSDEQYF.